These 4 T cell receptor beta chains were sequenced from one sample in a study of blood T cell repertoires in COVID-19. Sequencing was performed with immunoSEQ multiplex PCR; in TCRdb, only in-frame clones are kept and a portion is missing. Of about 150,000 clones listed, approximately 91% are singletons. The source material was peripheral blood. These receptors were taken from a man between 18 and 35 years old with COVID-19, enrolled during active disease.

The J gene is TRBJ2-7, the V gene TRBV11-2; D is perhaps TRBD2 (6 bases). The germline CDR1 and CDR2 sequences are SGHAT and FQNNGV. This CDR3 has 12 amino acids. Trimming removed 1 base at V and 7 bases at J, with 8 bases between. In DNA, the CDR3 is TGTGCCAGCAGCTTAGTTGCGGGAGAGCAGTACTTC. Protein: CASSLVAGEQYF.

V usage is TRBV10-3 and J usage is TRBJ1-1; TRBD1 matches 10 bases. The CDR3 runs to 15 residues. The germline CDR1 and CDR2 sequences are ENHRY and SYGVKD. V dropped 5 bases and J dropped 0; count of bases not matched to a gene: 3. Here the CDR3 DNA reads TGTGCCATCAGTTGGACAGGGGGTTTGAACACTGAAGCTTTCTTT. Its protein is CAISWTGGLNTEAFF.

The J gene is TRBJ2-1, the V gene TRBV7-3, with 9 bases aligning to TRBD1. The V gene end was trimmed by 2 bases and the J gene end by 9 bases; junction bases not matched to a gene: 8. This CDR3 is 15 amino acids long. Germline CDR1 SGHTA, CDR2 FQGTGA. This CDR3 is CASSLWAGTGREQFF. In DNA form, the CDR3 reads TGTGCCAGCAGCTTATGGGCCGGGACAGGGCGTGAGCAGTTCTTC.

This chain links TRBV29-1 with TRBJ1-2; perhaps TRBD1 as D (6 bases). V dropped 2 bases and J dropped 8 bases, with 9 bases sitting between them. CDR3 size: 11 residues. CDR1 is SQVTM and CDR2 is ANQGSEA in the germline V gene. The CDR3 bases are TGCAGCGTTGAACCCGGGACAGGCTACACCTTC. It encodes CSVEPGTGYTF.